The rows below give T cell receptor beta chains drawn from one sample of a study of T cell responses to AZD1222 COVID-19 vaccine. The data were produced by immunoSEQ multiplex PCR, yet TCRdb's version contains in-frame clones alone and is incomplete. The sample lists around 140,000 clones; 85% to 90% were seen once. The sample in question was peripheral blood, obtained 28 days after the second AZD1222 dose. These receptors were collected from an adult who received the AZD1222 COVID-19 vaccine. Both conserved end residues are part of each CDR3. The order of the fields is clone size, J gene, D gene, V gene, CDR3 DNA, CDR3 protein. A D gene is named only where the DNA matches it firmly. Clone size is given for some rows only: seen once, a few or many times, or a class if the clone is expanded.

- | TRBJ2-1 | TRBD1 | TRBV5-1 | TGCGCCAGCAGCTTGGGGGGGACAGAGTACAATGAGCAGTTCTTC | CASSLGGTEYNEQFF
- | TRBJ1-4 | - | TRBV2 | TGTGCCAGCAGTGATAATCTCGGTGAAAAACTGTTTTTT | CASSDNLGEKLFF
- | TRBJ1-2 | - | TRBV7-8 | TGTGCCAGCAGCTTAGGGGACCGACCGGAGAACTATGGCTACACCTTC | CASSLGDRPENYGYTF
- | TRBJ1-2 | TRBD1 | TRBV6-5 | TGTGCCAGCAGTTACCAGGGACAGGGGAGCTACACCTTC | CASSYQGQGSYTF
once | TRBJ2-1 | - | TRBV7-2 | TGTGCCAGCAGCTACAGAAACTACAATGAGCAGTTCTTC | CASSYRNYNEQFF
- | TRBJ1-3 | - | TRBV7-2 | TGTGCCAGCAGCTGGACAGCCGGGGGGAGCACCATATATTTT | CASSWTAGGSTIYF
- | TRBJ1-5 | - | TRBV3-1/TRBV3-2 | TGTGCCAGCAGCCAAGAAGGGAGGAATCAGCCCCAGCATTTT | CASSQEGRNQPQHF
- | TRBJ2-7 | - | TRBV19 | TGTGCCAGTAGTACGGGAACCGAGCAGTACTTC | CASSTGTEQYF
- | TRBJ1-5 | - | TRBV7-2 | TGTGCCAGCAGCTTAGTCACAGGGAGTGGTCAGCCCCAGCATTTT | CASSLVTGSGQPQHF
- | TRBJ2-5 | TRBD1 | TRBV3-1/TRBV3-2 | TGTGCCAGCAGCCAAGAACGGACAGGGGTAGAGACCCAGTACTTC | CASSQERTGVETQYF
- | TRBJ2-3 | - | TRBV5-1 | TGCGCCAGCAGCCTTGCGATGCTCACAGATACGCAGTATTTT | CASSLAMLTDTQYF
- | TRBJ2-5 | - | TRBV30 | TGTGCCTGGAGTATAGGGAGATTGGAGACCCAGTACTTC | CAWSIGRLETQYF
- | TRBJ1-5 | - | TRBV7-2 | TGTGCCAGCAGCTTCACCAGCAATCAGCCCCAGCATTTT | CASSFTSNQPQHF
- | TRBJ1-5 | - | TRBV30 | TGTGCCTGGAACCGACCGAATCAGCCCCAGCATTTT | CAWNRPNQPQHF
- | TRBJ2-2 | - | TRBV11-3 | TGTGCCAGCAGCATCACTAGTGGGGACACCGGGGAGCTGTTTTTT | CASSITSGDTGELFF
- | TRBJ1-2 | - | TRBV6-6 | TGTGCCAGCAGTACCGGACAAGTCCGAAGCATGTACACCTTC | CASSTGQVRSMYTF
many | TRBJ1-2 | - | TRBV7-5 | TGTGCCAGAAGCTTAGGGCACACAGGGGCGGGAGGCTACACCTTC | CARSLGHTGAGGYTF
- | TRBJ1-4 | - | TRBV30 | TGTGCCTGGAGTGCGCTTGAAAAACTGTTTTTT | CAWSALEKLFF
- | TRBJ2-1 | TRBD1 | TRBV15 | TGTGCCACCAGCAGAGCACGACAGGGGCGAGACAATGAGCAGTTCTTC | CATSRARQGRDNEQFF
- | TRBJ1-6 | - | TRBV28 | TGTGCCAGCATCATCGGCAGCAACATCGGTTCACCCCTCCACTTT | CASIIGSNIGSPLHF
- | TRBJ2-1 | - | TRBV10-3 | TGTGCCATCAGAAGTAGCAATGAGCAGTTCTTC | CAIRSSNEQFF
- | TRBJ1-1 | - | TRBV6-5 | TGTGCCAGCAGTTACGCGGAATACACTGAAGCTTTCTTT | CASSYAEYTEAFF
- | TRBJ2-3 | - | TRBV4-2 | TGTGCCAGCAGCCAATTTGGGGGGAGCCCCACAGATACGCAGTATTTT | CASSQFGGSPTDTQYF
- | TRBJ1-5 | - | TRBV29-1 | TGCAGCGTTGGGGGGAATAGCAATCAGCCCCAGCATTTT | CSVGGNSNQPQHF
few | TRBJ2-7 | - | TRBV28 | TGTGCCAGCAGTCAGACTCGACCTTCCCTGGACGGCGAGCAGTACTTC | CASSQTRPSLDGEQYF
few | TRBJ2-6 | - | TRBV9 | TGTGCCAGCAGTGAATTCAGGGGGGACGGGGCCAACGTCCTGACTTTC | CASSEFRGDGANVLTF
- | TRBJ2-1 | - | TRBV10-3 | TGTGCCATCAGTTCGGGGGGCTCCCTCAATGAGCAGTTCTTC | CAISSGGSLNEQFF
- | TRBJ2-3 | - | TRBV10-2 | TGCGCCAGCAGTGATACCGATACGCAGTATTTT | CASSDTDTQYF
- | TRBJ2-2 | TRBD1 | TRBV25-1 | TGTGCCAGCAGTCAGTCCGGGACAGGCTTCACCGGGGAGCTGTTTTTT | CASSQSGTGFTGELFF
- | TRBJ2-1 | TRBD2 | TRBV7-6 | TGTGCCAGCAGCTTAGAGGCTAGCGGGGGACACTACAATGAGCAGTTCTTC | CASSLEASGGHYNEQFF
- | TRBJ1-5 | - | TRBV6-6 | TGTGCCAGCAGCCTGCAGGGACTGCAGCCCCAGCATTTT | CASSLQGLQPQHF
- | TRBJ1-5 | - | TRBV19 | TGTGCCAGTAAAGGGGGTGCTCAGCCCCAGCATTTT | CASKGGAQPQHF
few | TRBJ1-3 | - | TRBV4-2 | TGTGCCAGCAGCGTTACCCCCGGGACTGTTGGAAACACCATATATTTT | CASSVTPGTVGNTIYF
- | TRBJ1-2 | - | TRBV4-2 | TGTGCCAGCAGCCTGTTCCCCACAGCCGACTATGGCTACACCTTC | CASSLFPTADYGYTF
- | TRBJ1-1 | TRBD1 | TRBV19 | TGTGCCAGTAGTATGATAACCGGGACAGGAGTCACCTTGAACACTGAAGCTTTCTTT | CASSMITGTGVTLNTEAFF
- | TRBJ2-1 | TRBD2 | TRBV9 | TGTGCCAGCAGCAGAGGGACTAGCTCCTACAATGAGCAGTTCTTC | CASSRGTSSYNEQFF
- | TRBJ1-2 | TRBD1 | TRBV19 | TGTGCCAGTAGTGGGGGGACAGGATATGGCTACACCTTC | CASSGGTGYGYTF
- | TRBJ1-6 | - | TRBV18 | TGTGCCAGCTCACTTCCCGGGGCCTATAATTCACCCCTCCACTTT | CASSLPGAYNSPLHF
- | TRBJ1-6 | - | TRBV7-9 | TGTGCCAGCAGCTCCGTGAGCTATAATAATTCACCCCTCCACTTT | CASSSVSYNNSPLHF
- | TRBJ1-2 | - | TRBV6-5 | TGTGCCAGCAGTTATAAAGGGCTCAACTATGGCTACACCTTC | CASSYKGLNYGYTF
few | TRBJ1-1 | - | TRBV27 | TGTGCCAGCAGTCTCATCCCCGGCGTGAACACTGAAGCTTTCTTT | CASSLIPGVNTEAFF
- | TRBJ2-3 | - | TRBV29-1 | TGCAGTGCCCCGGGCGGAGCAACAGATACGCAGTATTTT | CSAPGGATDTQYF
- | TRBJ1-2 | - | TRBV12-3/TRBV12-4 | TGTGCCAGCAGTTTCTTCGGACAGTACACCTTC | CASSFFGQYTF
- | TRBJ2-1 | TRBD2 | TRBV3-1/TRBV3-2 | TGTGCCAGCAGCCAAGGCCTAGTGCGGGGGGGCCTTGTGAATGAGCAGTTCTTC | CASSQGLVRGGLVNEQFF
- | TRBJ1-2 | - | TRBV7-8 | TGTGCCAGCAGCTTAGTTGGAATCCCGGTCTATGGCTACACCTTC | CASSLVGIPVYGYTF
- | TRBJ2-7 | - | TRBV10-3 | TGTGCCATCAGTGAGTCTACAGGTATCTACGAGCAGTACTTC | CAISESTGIYEQYF
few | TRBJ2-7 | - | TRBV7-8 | TGTGCCAGCATAGAACGTAGGCAGGGCCCCTACGAGCAGTACTTC | CASIERRQGPYEQYF